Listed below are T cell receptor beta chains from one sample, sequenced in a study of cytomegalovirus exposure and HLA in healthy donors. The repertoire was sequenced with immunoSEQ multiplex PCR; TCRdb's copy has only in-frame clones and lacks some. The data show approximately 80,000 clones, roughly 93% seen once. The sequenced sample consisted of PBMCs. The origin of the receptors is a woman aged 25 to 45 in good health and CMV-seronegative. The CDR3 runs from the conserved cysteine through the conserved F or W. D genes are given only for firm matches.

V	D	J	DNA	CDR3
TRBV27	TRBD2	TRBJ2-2	TGTGCCAGCAGTTTAGAAGCTAGCGGGAGGACCGGGGAGCTGTTTTTT	CASSLEASGRTGELFF
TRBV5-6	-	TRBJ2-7	TGTGCCAGCAGCTTGTCGGGGGAATCCTACGAGCAGTACTTC	CASSLSGESYEQYF
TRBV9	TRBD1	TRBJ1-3	TGTGCCAGCAGCGTAGAGGGGGCATCTGGAAACACCATATATTTT	CASSVEGASGNTIYF
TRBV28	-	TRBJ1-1	TGTGCCAGCAGCAGGACTTACACTGAAGCTTTCTTT	CASSRTYTEAFF
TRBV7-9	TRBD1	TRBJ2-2	TGTGCCAGCATCCTTACAGGGGCCACCGGGGAGCTGTTTTTT	CASILTGATGELFF
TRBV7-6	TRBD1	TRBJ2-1	TGTGCCAGCAGCTCTAGGACAGGGGGAAGTGGTAGTAATGAGCAGTTCTTC	CASSSRTGGSGSNEQFF
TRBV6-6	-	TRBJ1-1	TGTGCCAGCAGTTTATCAAATTCAGGGACTGAAGCTTTCTTT	CASSLSNSGTEAFF
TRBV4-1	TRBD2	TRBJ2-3	TGCGCCAGCAGCCACCACGGGACTAGCGGGAGCACAGATACGCAGTATTTT	CASSHHGTSGSTDTQYF
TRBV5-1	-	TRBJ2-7	TGCGCCAGCAGCCGAGAGGGTGCAGCCTACGAGCAGTACTTC	CASSREGAAYEQYF
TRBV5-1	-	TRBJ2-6	TGCGCCAGCAGCTTGGAAGCACGCGCAGTCCTGACTTTC	CASSLEARAVLTF
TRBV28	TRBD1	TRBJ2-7	TGTGTCTCAGGGGGACAGGACTACGAGCAGTACTTC	CVSGGQDYEQYF
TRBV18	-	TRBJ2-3	TGTGCCAGCTCACCATCCCAGGGGCTGGGAGATACGCAGTATTTT	CASSPSQGLGDTQYF
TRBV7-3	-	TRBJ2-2	TGTGCCAGCAGCCTTAACAGGGTTGTTGGCACCGGGGAGCTGTTTTTT	CASSLNRVVGTGELFF
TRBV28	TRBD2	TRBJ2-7	TGTGCCAGCAGCTCGGGACTAGTGCCCTACGAGCAGTACTTC	CASSSGLVPYEQYF
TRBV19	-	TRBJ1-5	TGTGCCAGTAGTATGACCCCGGACAGAGTAATCAATCAGCCCCAGCATTTT	CASSMTPDRVINQPQHF
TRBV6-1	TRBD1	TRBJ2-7	TGTGCCAGCTGGGACAGACCCTACGAGCAGTACTTC	CASWDRPYEQYF
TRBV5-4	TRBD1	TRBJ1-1	TGTGCCAGCAGCTTGTTGGGGACAGGGCGGGACACTGAAGCTTTCTTT	CASSLLGTGRDTEAFF
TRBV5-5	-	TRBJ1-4	TGTGCCAGCAGCTACCAGACGGGAGGGAGGGAAAAACTGTTTTTT	CASSYQTGGREKLFF
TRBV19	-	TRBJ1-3	TGTGCCAGTAGTGGGCCATCTGGAAACACCATATATTTT	CASSGPSGNTIYF
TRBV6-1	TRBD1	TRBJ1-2	TGTGCCAGCAGTGATTTACGGACAGGGAAAGGCTACACCTTC	CASSDLRTGKGYTF